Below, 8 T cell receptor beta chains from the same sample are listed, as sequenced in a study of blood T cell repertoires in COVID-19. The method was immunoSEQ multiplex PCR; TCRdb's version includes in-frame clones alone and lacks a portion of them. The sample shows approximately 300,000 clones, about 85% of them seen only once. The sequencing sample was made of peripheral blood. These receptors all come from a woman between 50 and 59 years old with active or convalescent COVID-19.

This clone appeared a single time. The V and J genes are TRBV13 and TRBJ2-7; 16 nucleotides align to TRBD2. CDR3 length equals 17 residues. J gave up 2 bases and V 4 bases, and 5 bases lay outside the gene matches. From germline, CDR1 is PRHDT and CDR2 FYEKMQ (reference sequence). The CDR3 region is CASSSVGLAGGPYEQYF. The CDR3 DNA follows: TGTGCCAGCAGCTCCGTGGGACTAGCGGGGGGGCCCTACGAGCAGTACTTC.

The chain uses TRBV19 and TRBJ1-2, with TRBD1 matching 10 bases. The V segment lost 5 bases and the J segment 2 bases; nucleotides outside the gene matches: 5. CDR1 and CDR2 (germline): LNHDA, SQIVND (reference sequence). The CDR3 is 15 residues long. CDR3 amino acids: CASSSGTGANYGYTF. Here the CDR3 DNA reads TGTGCCAGTAGTTCCGGGACAGGGGCAAACTATGGCTACACCTTC. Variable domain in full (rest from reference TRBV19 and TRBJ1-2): DGGITQSPKYLFRKEGQNVTLSCEQNLNHDAMYWYRQDPGQGLRLIYYSQIVNDFQKGDIAEGYSVSREKKESFPLTVTSAQKNPTAFYLCASSSGTGANYGYTFGSGTRLTVV.

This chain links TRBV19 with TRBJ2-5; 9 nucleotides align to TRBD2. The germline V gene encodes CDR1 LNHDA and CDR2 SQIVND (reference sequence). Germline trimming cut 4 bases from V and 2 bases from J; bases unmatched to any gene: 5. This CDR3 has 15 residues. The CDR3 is CASSTSSGKQETQYF. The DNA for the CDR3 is TGTGCCAGTAGTACGTCTAGCGGGAAGCAAGAGACCCAGTACTTC.

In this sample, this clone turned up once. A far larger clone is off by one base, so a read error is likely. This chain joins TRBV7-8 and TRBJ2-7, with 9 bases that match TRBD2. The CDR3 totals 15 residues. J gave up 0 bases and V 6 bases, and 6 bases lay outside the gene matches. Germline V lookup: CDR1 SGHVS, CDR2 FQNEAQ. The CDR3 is CASSFNSGSSYEQYF. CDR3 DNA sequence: TGTGCCAGCAGTTTCAATAGCGGGAGCTCCTACGAGCAGTACTTC.

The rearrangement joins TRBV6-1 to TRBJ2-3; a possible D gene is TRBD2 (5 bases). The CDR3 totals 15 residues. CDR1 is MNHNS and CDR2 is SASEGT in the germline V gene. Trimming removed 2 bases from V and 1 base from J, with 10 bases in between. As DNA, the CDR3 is TGTGCCAGCAGTGAACTGGGAGTCCGCACAGATACGCAGTATTTT. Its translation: CASSELGVRTDTQYF.

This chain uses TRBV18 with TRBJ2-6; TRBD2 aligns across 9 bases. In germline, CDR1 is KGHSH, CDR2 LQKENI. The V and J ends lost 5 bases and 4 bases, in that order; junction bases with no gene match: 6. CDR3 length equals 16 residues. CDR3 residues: CASSAILAGGANVLTF. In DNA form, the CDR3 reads TGTGCCAGCTCAGCCATCCTAGCGGGGGGGGCCAACGTCCTGACTTTC.

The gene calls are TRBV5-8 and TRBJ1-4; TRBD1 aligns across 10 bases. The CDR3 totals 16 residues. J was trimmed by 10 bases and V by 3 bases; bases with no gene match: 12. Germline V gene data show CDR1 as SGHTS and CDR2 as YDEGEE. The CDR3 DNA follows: TGTGCCAGCAGCTGGGACAGGGGCGGACAACTTGTAAAACTGTTTTTT. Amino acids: CASSWDRGGQLVKLFF.

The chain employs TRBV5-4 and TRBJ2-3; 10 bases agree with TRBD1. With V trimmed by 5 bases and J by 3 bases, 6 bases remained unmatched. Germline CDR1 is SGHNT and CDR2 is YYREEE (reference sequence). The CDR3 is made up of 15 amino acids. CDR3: CASRAGTGDTDTQYF. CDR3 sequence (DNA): TGTGCCAGCAGGGCCGGGACAGGGGATACAGATACGCAGTATTTT.